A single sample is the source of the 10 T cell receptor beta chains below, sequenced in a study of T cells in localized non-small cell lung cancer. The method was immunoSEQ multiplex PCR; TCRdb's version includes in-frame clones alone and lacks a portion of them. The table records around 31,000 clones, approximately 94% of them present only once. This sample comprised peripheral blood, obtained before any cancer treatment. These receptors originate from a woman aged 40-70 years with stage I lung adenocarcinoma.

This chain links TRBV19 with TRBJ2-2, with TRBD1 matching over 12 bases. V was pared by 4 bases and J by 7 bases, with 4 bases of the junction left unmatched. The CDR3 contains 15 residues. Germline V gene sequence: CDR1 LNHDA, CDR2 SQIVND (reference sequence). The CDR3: CASSRDRGPVGELFF. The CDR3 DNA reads TGTGCCAGTAGTAGGGACAGGGGGCCGGTCGGGGAGCTGTTTTTT.

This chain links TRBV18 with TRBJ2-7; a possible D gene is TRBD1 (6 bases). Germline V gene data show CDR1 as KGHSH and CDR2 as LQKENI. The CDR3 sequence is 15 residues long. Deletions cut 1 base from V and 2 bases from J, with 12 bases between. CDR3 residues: CASSPRAGVAYEQYF. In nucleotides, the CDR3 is TGTGCCAGCTCACCACGGGCAGGGGTGGCCTACGAGCAGTACTTC.

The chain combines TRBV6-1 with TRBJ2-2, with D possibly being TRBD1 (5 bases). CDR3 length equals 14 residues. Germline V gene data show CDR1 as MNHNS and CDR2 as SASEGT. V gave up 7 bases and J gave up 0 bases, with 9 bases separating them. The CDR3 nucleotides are TGTGCCAGCAAGACGGACACGAACACCGGGGAGCTGTTTTTT. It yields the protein CASKTDTNTGELFF.

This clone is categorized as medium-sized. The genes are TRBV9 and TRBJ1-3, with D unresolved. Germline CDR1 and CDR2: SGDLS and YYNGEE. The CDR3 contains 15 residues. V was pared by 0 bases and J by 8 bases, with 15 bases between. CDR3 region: CASSVEKVPVDTIYF. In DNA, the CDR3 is TGTGCCAGCAGCGTAGAGAAGGTCCCCGTAGACACCATATATTTT.

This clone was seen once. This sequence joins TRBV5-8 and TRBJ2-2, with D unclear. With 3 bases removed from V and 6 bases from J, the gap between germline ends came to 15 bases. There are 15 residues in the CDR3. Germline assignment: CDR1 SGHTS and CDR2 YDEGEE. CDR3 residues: CASSWRSRAAGELFF. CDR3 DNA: TGTGCCAGCAGCTGGCGGTCCCGGGCGGCCGGGGAGCTGTTTTTT.

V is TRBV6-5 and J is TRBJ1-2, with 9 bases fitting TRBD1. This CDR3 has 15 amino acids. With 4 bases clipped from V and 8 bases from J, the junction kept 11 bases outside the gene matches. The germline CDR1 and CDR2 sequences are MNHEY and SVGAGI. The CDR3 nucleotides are TGTGCCAGCAGTTCGGTGGACAGGGGATTAACAGGCTACACCTTC. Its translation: CASSSVDRGLTGYTF.

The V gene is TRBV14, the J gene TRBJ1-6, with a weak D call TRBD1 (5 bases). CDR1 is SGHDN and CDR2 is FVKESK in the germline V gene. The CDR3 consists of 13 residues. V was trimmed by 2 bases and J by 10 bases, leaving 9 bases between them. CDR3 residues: CASSQQGGSPLHF. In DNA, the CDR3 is TGTGCCAGCAGCCAACAGGGAGGCTCACCCCTCCACTTT.

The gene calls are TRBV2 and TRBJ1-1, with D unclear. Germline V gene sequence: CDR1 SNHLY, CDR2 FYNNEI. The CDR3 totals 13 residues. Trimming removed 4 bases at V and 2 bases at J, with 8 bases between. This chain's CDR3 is CASSGFINTEAFF. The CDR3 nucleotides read TGTGCCAGCAGTGGATTTATAAACACTGAAGCTTTCTTT.

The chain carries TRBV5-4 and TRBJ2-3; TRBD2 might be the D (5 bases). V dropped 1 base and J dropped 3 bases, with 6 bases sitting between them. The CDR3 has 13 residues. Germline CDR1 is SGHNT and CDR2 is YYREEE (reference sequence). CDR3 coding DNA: TGTGCCAGCAGCTTGTCGGGGACAGATACGCAGTATTTT. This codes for CASSLSGTDTQYF.

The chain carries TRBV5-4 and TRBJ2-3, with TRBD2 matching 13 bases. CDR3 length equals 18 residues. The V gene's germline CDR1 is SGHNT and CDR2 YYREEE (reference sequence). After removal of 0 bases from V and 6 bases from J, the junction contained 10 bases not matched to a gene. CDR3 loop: CASSLGLAGGRGADTQYF. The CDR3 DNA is TGTGCCAGCAGCTTGGGACTAGCGGGAGGAAGGGGAGCGGATACGCAGTATTTT.